The text below deals with one T cell receptor (beta chain). The target of this receptor is not known. Per-nucleotide qualities are absent, and no much larger clonotype sits a single base away. This record belongs to a study of Ad26.COV2.S vaccination and SARS-CoV-2 variants (dated by TCRdb to the early 2020s). Broadly, across the study: Donors in the vaccine arm were drawn from COV1001, a multicentre, randomized, double-blind, placebo-controlled phase I-IIa trial testing Ad26.COV2.S in healthy adults. Investigators remained blinded to trial group allocation during experiments and outcome assessment. Ad26.COV2.S was administered intramuscularly at a dose of 5x10^10 or 1x10^11 viral particles, either as one shot or as two shots given 56 days apart. The specificity and breadth of SARS-CoV-2-reactive T cell receptors after Ad26.COV2.S vaccination were assessed by TCRbeta repertoire sequencing. A total of around 32 samples were included in the TCR-sequenced set, comprising around 19 Ad26.COV2.S vaccine recipients, 5 placebo recipients and 8 SARS-CoV-2 convalescent individuals. Trial participants were randomized into five groups of five: low-dose or high-dose Ad26.COV2.S given once or twice, or placebo on both occasions. General findings and caveats noted by the study authors: Comparable non-spike TCR breadth was observed between vaccine and placebo recipients, consistent with only spike being contained in the vaccine. Compared with placebo recipients, Ad26.COV2.S recipients showed higher spike-specific TCR breadth (P = 0.0014). The study lacked the statistical power to compare responses across vaccine doses or regimens. The authors noted that total T cell responses may have been underestimated by the TCR breadth and depth analyses. Substantial breadth of spike-specific CD8+ and CD4+ T cell responses was reported after vaccination.

This specimen's treatment or condition label, per the study, means: around 19 received Ad26.COV2.S at low or high dose, single or two shots; about 5 received placebo; per-sample allocation not given. Repertoires of vaccine and placebo recipients were sequenced from samples taken on day 63 after the first injection. Between 29 July and 7 August 2020, Cohort 1b enrolled approximately 26 adults aged 18-55 years at one site in Boston, USA. Ad26.COV2.S was a replication-incompetent adenovirus type 26 vector that expressed a prefusion-stabilized SARS-CoV-2 spike protein derived from the original Wuhan strain. The immunoSEQ Assay was the method used to sequence TCRbeta CDR3 regions. After extraction, genomic DNA underwent amplification by bias-controlled multiplex PCR, followed by high-throughput sequencing. On the study's bioinformatics: To quantify the absolute abundance of every unique TCRbeta CDR3 region, sequences were collapsed and filtered. Usable DNA was measured by amplifying reference genes present in all nucleated cells, and TCRbeta template counts were normalized to that usable DNA to estimate T cell fraction. Repertoire TCRs were annotated as SARS-CoV-2-specific by exact matching of V gene, CDR3 amino acid sequence and J gene to a known reactive TCR set. MIRA supplied the reference SARS-CoV-2 TCR set, which was filtered for enrichment in COVID-19-positive ImmuneCODE repertoires so that public or cross-reactive TCRs were removed. Drawing on the MIRA antigens, annotated TCRs were analysed further at the level of specific ORF or position within ORF. Breadth was defined as annotated unique rearrangements over total unique productive rearrangements; depth was the summed frequency of those rearrangements. TCR breadth was compared between groups using two-sided Wilcoxon rank-sum tests. The source is immuneACCESS, and TCRdb retained only in-frame sequences with V and J called. Part of the clones is not carried over; for the studies checked, unresolved V genes explain less than half of this, and the remainder is unexplained. V and J calls and clone size are given by that table; D and trimming were obtained from the DNA. Recorded for this sample are approximately 480,000 clones; around 90% of them occurred a single time. Together, the top ten hold roughly 13% of the sample.

The sample was peripheral blood, taken in a trial of Ad26.COV2.S vaccine versus placebo. This TCR derives from a person aged 18 to 65 who received the Ad26.COV2.S COVID-19 vaccine or a placebo.

The DNA is TGTGCCAGTAGTGGATCCAGTGGGACGGGTGGGGAGCTGTTTTTT. It is translated as CASSGSSGTGGELFF. The rearranged segments are TRBV19 and TRBJ2-2; the D gene assignment is perhaps TRBD1 or TRBD2, with each matching 5 bases. V gives up 5 bases and J gives up 8 bases, and the segment between their germline ends measures 18 bases. According to the germline V gene (reference sequence), CDR1 reads LNHDA and CDR2 reads SQIVND. From the cysteine up to the phenylalanine, the CDR3 has a length of 15 residues. Kept here is only the CDR3 DNA, which spans 45 bases and is read in frame from base 1.